A single T cell receptor beta chain is shown here with its context. Assay used: immunoSEQ multiplex PCR; TCRdb lists only in-frame clones, some missing. In the table there are about 48,000 clones, about nine tenths of which are singletons. These data are taken from a study of blood T cell repertoires in COVID-19. CDR1 and CDR2 (germline): SGHTA, FQGTGA. V lost 2 bases, J lost 5 bases, and 14 bases lay in between. CDR3 length equals 15 residues. Sample: peripheral blood. This TCR was sampled from a man between 65 and 85 years old with acute or convalescent COVID-19. J is TRBJ2-3 and V is TRBV7-3; tentatively, D is TRBD2 (6 bases). This CDR3 reads CASSLFGGEGDTQYF. CDR3 nucleotide sequence: TGTGCCAGCAGCTTATTCGGGGGTGAGGGAGATACGCAGTATTTT. Full variable domain (missing parts from reference TRBV7-3 and TRBJ2-3): GAGVSQTPSNKVTEKGKYVELRCDPISGHTALYWYRQSLGQGPEFLIYFQGTGAADDSGLPNDRFFAVRPEGSVSTLKIQRTERGDSAVYLCASSLFGGEGDTQYFGPGTRLTVL.